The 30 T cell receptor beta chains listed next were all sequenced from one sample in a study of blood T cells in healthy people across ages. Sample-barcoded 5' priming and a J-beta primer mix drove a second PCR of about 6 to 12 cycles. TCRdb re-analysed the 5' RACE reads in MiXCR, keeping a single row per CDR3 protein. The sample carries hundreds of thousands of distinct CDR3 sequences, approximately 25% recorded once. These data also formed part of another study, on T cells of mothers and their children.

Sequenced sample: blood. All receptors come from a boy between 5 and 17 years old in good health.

The CDR3 loop is CASSEFAHGPYNEQFF. In nucleotides, the CDR3 is TGTGCCAGCAGCGAATTCGCACACGGGCCTTACAATGAGCAGTTCTTC. This chain uses TRBV7-2 with TRBJ2-1; D call uncertain. V lost 5 bases and J lost 4, with 18 bases in between. There are 16 residues in the CDR3. Germline CDR1 and CDR2: SGHTA and FQGNSA.

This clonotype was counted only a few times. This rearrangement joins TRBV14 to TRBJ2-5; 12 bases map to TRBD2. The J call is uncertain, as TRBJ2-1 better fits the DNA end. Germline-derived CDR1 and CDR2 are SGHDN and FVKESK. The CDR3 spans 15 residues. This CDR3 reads CASSQLAGGGNEQFF. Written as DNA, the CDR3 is TGTGCCAGCAGCCAACTAGCGGGAGGGGGCAATGAGCAGTTCTTC.

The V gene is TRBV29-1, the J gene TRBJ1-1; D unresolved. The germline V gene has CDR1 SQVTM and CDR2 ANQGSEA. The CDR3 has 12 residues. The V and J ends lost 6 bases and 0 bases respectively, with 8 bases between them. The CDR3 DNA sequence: TGCAGCGTGAGAACTCTGAACACTGAAGCTTTCTTT. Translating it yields CSVRTLNTEAFF.

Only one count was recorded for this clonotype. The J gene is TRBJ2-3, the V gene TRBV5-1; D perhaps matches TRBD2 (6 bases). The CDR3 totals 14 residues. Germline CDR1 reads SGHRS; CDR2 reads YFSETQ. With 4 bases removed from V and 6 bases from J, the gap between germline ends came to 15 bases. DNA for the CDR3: TGCGCCAGCAGCCTTCTCGGAGGGGTGGATACGCAGTATTTT. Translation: CASSLLGGVDTQYF.

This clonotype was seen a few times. This CDR3 is CASSEEVWRTEAFF. In DNA, the CDR3 is TGTGCCAGCAGTGAAGAGGTTTGGAGGACTGAAGCTTTCTTT. This sequence joins TRBV6-1 and TRBJ1-1; the D is unclear. Germline CDR1 reads MNHNS; CDR2 reads SASEGT. V was clipped by 1 base and J by 5 bases, with 11 bases between them. The CDR3 spans 14 residues.

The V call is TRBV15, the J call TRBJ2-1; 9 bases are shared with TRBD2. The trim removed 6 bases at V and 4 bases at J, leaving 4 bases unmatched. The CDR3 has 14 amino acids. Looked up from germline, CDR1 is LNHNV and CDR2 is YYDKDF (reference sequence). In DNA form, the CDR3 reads TGTGCCACCAGTCGCGGGAGGGGTTACAATGAGCAGTTCTTC. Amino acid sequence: CATSRGRGYNEQFF. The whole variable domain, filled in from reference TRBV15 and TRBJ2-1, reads DAMVIQNPRYQVTQFGKPVTLSCSQTLNHNVMYWYQQKSSQAPKLLFHYYDKDFNNEADTPDNFQSRRPNTSFCFLDIRSPGLGDTAMYLCATSRGRGYNEQFFGPGTRLTVL.

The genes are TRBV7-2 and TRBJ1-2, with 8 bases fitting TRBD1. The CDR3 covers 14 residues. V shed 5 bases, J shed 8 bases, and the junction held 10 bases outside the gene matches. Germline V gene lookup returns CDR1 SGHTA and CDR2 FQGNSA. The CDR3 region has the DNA TGTGCCAGCAGCACGAACCGGGACAGGAGAGGCTACACCTTC. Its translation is CASSTNRDRRGYTF.

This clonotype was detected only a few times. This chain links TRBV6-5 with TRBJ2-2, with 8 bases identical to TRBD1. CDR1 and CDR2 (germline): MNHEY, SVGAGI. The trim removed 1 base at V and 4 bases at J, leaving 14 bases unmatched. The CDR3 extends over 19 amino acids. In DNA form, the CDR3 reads TGTGCCAGCAGTTACTTGGCCGGACAGGGCTCCAGTGGCACCGGGGAGCTGTTTTTT. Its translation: CASSYLAGQGSSGTGELFF.

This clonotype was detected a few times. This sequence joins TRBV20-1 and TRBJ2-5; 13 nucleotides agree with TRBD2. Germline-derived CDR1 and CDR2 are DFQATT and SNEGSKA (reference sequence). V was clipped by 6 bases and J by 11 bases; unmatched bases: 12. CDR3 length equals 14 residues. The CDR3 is CSARLAGGRGEQYF. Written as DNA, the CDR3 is TGCAGTGCGAGACTAGCGGGAGGCCGGGGGGAGCAGTACTTC.

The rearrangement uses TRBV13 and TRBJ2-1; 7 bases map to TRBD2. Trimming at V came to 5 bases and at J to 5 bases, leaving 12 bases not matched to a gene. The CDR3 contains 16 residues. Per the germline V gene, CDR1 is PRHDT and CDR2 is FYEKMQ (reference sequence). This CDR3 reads CASSPHGLAEDNEQFF. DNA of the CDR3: TGTGCCAGCAGCCCCCATGGGCTAGCGGAAGACAATGAGCAGTTCTTC.

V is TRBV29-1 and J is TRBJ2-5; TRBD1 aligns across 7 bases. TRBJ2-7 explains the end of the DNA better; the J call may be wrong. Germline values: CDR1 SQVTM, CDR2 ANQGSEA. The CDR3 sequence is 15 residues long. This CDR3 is CSVLRSGTAQNEQYF. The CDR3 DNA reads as TGCAGCGTTTTAAGGTCGGGGACAGCACAAAACGAGCAGTACTTC.

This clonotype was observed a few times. This chain's CDR3 is CAISESTGRSNTGELFF. CDR3 bases: TGTGCCATCAGTGAGTCAACAGGGCGGTCGAACACCGGGGAGCTGTTTTTT. The V gene is TRBV10-3, the J gene TRBJ2-2; the D gene is possibly TRBD1 (6 bases). V lost 0 bases to trimming and J lost 0 bases, with 11 bases between them. The CDR3 runs to 17 residues. Germline V gene sequence: CDR1 ENHRY, CDR2 SYGVKD.

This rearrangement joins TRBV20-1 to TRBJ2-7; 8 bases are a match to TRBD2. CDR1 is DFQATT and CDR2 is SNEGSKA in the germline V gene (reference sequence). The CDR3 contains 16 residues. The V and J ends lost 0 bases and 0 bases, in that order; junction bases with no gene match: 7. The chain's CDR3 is CSARDLERGSSYEQYF. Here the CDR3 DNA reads TGCAGTGCTAGAGATCTCGAGCGGGGGAGCTCCTACGAGCAGTACTTC.

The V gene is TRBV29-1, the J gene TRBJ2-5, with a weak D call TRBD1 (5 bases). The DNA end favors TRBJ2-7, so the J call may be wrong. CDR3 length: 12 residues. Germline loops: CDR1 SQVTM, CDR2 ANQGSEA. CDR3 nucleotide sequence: TGCAGCGTACAGGAAGTGAGGCACGAGCAGTACTTC. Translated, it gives CSVQEVRHEQYF.

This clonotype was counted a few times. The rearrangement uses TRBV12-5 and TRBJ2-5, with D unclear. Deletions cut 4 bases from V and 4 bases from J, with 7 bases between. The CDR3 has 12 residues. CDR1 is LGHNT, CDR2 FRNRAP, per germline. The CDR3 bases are TGTGCTAGTGGTTCCAGCCTAGAGACCCAGTACTTC. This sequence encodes CASGSSLETQYF.

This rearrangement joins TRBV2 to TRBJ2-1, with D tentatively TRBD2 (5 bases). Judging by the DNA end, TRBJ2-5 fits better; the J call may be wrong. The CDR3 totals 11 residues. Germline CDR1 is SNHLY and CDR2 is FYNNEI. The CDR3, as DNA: TGTGCCAGCTGCAGGAGGGAGACCCAGTACTTC. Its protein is CASCRRETQYF.

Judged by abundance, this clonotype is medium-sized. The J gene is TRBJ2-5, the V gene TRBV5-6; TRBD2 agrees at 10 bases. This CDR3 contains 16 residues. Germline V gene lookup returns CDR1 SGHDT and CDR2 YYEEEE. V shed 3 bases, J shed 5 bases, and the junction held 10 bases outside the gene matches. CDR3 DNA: TGTGCCAGCAGCTATAGCGGGAGGCCCGCGGGGGAGACCCAGTACTTC. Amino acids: CASSYSGRPAGETQYF. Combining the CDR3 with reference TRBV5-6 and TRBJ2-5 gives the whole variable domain DAGVTQSPTHLIKTRGQQVTLRCSPKSGHDTVSWYQQALGQGPQFIFQYYEEEERQRGNFPDRFSGHQFPNYSSELNVNALLLGDSALYLCASSYSGRPAGETQYFGPGTRLLVL.

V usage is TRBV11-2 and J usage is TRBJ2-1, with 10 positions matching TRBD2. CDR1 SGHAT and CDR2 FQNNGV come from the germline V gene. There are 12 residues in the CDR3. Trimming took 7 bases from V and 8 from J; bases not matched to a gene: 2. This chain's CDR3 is CASTSGGYEQFF. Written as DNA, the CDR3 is TGTGCCAGCACTAGCGGGGGTTATGAGCAGTTCTTC.

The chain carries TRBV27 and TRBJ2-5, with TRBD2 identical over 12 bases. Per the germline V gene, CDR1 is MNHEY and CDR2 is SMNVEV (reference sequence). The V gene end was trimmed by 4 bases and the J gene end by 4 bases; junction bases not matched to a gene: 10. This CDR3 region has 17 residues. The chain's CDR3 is CASSSLSSGRAGETQYF. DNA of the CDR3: TGTGCCAGCAGTTCCCTCTCTAGCGGGAGGGCCGGAGAGACCCAGTACTTC.

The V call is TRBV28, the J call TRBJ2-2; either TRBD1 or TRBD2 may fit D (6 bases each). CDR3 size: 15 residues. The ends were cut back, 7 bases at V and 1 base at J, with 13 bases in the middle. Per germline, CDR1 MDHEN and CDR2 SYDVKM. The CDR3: CASTLRGENTGELFF. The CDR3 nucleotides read TGTGCCAGCACCCTGAGGGGGGAGAACACCGGGGAGCTGTTTTTT. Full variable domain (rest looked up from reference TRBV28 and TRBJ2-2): DVKVTQSSRYLVKRTGEKVFLECVQDMDHENMFWYRQDPGLGLRLIYFSYDVKMKEKGDIPEGYSVSREKKERFSLILESASTNQTSMYLCASTLRGENTGELFFGEGSRLTVL.

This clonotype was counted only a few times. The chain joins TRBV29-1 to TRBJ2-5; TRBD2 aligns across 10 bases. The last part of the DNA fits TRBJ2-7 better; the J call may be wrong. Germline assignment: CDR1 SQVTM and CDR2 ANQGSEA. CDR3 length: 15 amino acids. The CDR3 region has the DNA TGCAGCGTTGTCCCGGGACTAGCGAGTCGGTACGAGCAGTACTTC. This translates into CSVVPGLASRYEQYF.

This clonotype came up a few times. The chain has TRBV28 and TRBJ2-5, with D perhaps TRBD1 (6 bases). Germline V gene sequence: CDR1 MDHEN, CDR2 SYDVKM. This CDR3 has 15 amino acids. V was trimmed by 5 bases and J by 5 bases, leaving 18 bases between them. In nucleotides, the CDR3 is TGTGCCAGCAGTCCTACTATAGACAGGACCGAGACCCAGTACTTC. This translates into CASSPTIDRTETQYF. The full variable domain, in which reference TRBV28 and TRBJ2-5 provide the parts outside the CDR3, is DVKVTQSSRYLVKRTGEKVFLECVQDMDHENMFWYRQDPGLGLRLIYFSYDVKMKEKGDIPEGYSVSREKKERFSLILESASTNQTSMYLCASSPTIDRTETQYFGPGTRLLVL.

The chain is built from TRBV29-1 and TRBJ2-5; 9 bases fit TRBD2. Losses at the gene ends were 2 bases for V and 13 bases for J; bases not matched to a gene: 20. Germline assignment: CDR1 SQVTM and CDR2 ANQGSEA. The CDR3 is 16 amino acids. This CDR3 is CSVEIAASGDPGGRYF. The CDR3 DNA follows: TGCAGCGTTGAAATCGCGGCTAGCGGGGACCCAGGTGGCCGGTACTTC. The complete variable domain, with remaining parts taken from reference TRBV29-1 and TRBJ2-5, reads SAVISQKPSRDICQRGTSLTIQCQVDSQVTMMFWYRQQPGQSLTLIATANQGSEATYESGFVIDKFPISRPNLTFSTLTVSNMSPEDSSIYLCSVEIAASGDPGGRYFGPGTRLLVL.

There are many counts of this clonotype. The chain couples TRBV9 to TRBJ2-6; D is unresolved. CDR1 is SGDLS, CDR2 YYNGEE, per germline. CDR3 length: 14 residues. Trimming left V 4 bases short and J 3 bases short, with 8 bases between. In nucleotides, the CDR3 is TGTGCCAGCAGCCCCCCCGTTGGGGCCAACGTCCTGACTTTC. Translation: CASSPPVGANVLTF.

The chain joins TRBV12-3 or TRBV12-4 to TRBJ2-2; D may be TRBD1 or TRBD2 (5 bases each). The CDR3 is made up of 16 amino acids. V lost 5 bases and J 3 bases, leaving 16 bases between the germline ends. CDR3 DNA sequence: TGTGCCAGCAGTGCCTTTGGGGGAAGGGACACCGGGGAGCTGTTTTTT. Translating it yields CASSAFGGRDTGELFF.

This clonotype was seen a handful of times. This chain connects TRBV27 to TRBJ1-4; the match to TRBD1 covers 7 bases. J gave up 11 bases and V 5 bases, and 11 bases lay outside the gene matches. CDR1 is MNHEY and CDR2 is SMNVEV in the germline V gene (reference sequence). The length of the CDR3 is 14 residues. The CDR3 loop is CASSLDRASEKLFF. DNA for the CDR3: TGTGCCAGCAGTCTCGACAGGGCCAGTGAGAAACTGTTTTTT.

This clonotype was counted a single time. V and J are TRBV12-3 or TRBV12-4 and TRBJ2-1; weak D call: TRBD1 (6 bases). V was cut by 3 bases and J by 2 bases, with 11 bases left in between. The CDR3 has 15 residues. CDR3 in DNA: TGTGCCAGCAGTTTCGAGGGGGTCACCTACAATGAGCAGTTCTTC. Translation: CASSFEGVTYNEQFF.

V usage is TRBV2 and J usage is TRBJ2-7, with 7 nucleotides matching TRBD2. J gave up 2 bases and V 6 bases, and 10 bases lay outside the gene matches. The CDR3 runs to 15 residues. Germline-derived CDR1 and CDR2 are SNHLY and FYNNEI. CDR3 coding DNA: TGTGCCAGCAGCGCCGGGGGAGGGATTACCTACGAGCAGTACTTC. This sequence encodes CASSAGGGITYEQYF.

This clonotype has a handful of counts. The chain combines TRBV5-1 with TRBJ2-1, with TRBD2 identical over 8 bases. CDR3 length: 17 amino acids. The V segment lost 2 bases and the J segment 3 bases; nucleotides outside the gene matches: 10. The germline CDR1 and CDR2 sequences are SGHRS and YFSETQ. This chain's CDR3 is CASSFLKLAENYNEQFF. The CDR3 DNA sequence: TGCGCCAGCAGCTTTCTCAAACTAGCGGAAAACTACAATGAGCAGTTCTTC.

CDR3: CAAGTGGSETQYF. The DNA for the CDR3 is TGTGCGGCCGGGACAGGGGGCTCTGAGACCCAGTACTTC. The gene calls are TRBV30 and TRBJ2-5, with TRBD1 matching 12 bases. This CDR3 is built from 13 residues. Per germline, CDR1 GTSNPN and CDR2 SVGIG (reference sequence). The complete variable domain, with remaining parts taken from reference TRBV30 and TRBJ2-5, reads SQTIHQWPATLVQPVGSPLSLECTVEGTSNPNLYWYRQAAGRGLQLLFYSVGIGQISSEVPQNLSASRPQDRQFILSSKKLLLSDSGFYLCAAGTGGSETQYFGPGTRLLVL.